This is a list of T cell receptor beta chains from one sample in a study of cytomegalovirus exposure and HLA in healthy donors. Clones were sequenced by immunoSEQ multiplex PCR, and TCRdb holds only the in-frame ones, with some missing. Listed are 50,000 or so clones; roughly 9.6% falls within the top ten. The material sequenced was PBMCs. Receptors were obtained from a man aged 50 to 60 in good health and CMV-seropositive. Both conserved end residues are part of each CDR3. Each record gives: CDR3 length, J gene, V gene, D gene, CDR3 DNA, CDR3 protein. The D gene is left open where the match is weak.

len: 14; j_gene: TRBJ1-2; v_gene: TRBV28; d_gene: .; CDR3nt: TGTGCCAGCAGTGACAGGCGACGGGCCTATGGCTACACCTTC; CDR3aa: CASSDRRRAYGYTF
len: 16; j_gene: TRBJ2-3; v_gene: TRBV7-9; d_gene: .; CDR3nt: TGTGCCAGCAGCTTAACACACCCACGGGGCACAGATACGCAGTATTTT; CDR3aa: CASSLTHPRGTDTQYF
len: 16; j_gene: TRBJ2-3; v_gene: TRBV29-1; d_gene: TRBD2; CDR3nt: TGCAGCGTTGCCCCCGGACTAGCGGGGGGCACAGATACGCAGTATTTT; CDR3aa: CSVAPGLAGGTDTQYF
len: 14; j_gene: TRBJ2-3; v_gene: TRBV30; d_gene: TRBD2; CDR3nt: TGTGCCTGGAGCCTAGCGGGGGGGACAGATACGCAGTATTTT; CDR3aa: CAWSLAGGTDTQYF
len: 13; j_gene: TRBJ1-1; v_gene: TRBV12-5; d_gene: .; CDR3nt: TGTGCTAGTGGTTTGGAGGGGGACACTGAAGCTTTCTTT; CDR3aa: CASGLEGDTEAFF
len: 14; j_gene: TRBJ2-3; v_gene: TRBV15; d_gene: .; CDR3nt: TGTGCCACCAGCAGAGGACAGAGCACAGATACGCAGTATTTT; CDR3aa: CATSRGQSTDTQYF
len: 12; j_gene: TRBJ1-2; v_gene: TRBV7-9; d_gene: TRBD1; CDR3nt: TGTGCCAGCAGCCGGGACAGTCTGCCAGAAACCTTC; CDR3aa: CASSRDSLPETF
len: 14; j_gene: TRBJ1-5; v_gene: TRBV28; d_gene: .; CDR3nt: TGTGCCAGCAGTTTCCGACAGGTCTCTAAGCCCCAGCATTTT; CDR3aa: CASSFRQVSKPQHF
len: 13; j_gene: TRBJ1-6; v_gene: TRBV30; d_gene: .; CDR3nt: TGTGCCTGGAGTTTAGGGGTGAATTCACCCCTCCACTTT; CDR3aa: CAWSLGVNSPLHF
len: 17; j_gene: TRBJ1-1; v_gene: TRBV5-1; d_gene: TRBD1; CDR3nt: TGCGCCAGCAGCTCGGGGGGAATGACAGGGGGGAACACTGAAGCTTTCTTT; CDR3aa: CASSSGGMTGGNTEAFF
len: 16; j_gene: TRBJ1-1; v_gene: TRBV5-1; d_gene: .; CDR3nt: TGCGCCAGCAGCCCCCCGTTCCGCGGAGGTATAGGTGAAGCTTTCTTT; CDR3aa: CASSPPFRGGIGEAFF
len: 14; j_gene: TRBJ2-5; v_gene: TRBV4-3; d_gene: .; CDR3nt: TGCGCCAGCAGCCACGGAAACAGGGCGGAGACCCAGTACTTC; CDR3aa: CASSHGNRAETQYF
len: 14; j_gene: TRBJ1-2; v_gene: TRBV6-1; d_gene: TRBD1; CDR3nt: TGTGCCAGCATCGCGACAGGGAGCTTCTATGGCTACACCTTC; CDR3aa: CASIATGSFYGYTF
len: 15; j_gene: TRBJ2-3; v_gene: TRBV7-9; d_gene: TRBD2; CDR3nt: TGTGCCAGCAGCGTTAGCGGGGGGCGAACAGATACGCAGTATTTT; CDR3aa: CASSVSGGRTDTQYF
len: 15; j_gene: TRBJ1-6; v_gene: TRBV18; d_gene: .; CDR3nt: TGTGCCAGCTCACCACTGAACAGCCCGGATTCACCCCTACACTTT; CDR3aa: CASSPLNSPDSPLHF
len: 13; j_gene: TRBJ1-2; v_gene: TRBV10-3; d_gene: TRBD1; CDR3nt: TGTGCCATCACCGGGGACAGCTACTATGGCTACACCTTC; CDR3aa: CAITGDSYYGYTF
len: 16; j_gene: TRBJ1-1; v_gene: TRBV28; d_gene: TRBD1; CDR3nt: TGTGCCAGCAGTACCCCAGGGGGGAGCCTGGTAAATGAAGCTTTCTTT; CDR3aa: CASSTPGGSLVNEAFF
len: 15; j_gene: TRBJ2-7; v_gene: TRBV6-5; d_gene: .; CDR3nt: TGTGCCAGCAGTTACTCGTGGACAGACGTCAACGAGCAGTACTTC; CDR3aa: CASSYSWTDVNEQYF
len: 13; j_gene: TRBJ1-2; v_gene: TRBV28; d_gene: .; CDR3nt: TGTGCCAGCAGTCCTTCGGGGGGCTATGGCTACACCTTC; CDR3aa: CASSPSGGYGYTF